This T cell receptor (beta chain) was found in a study of T-cell memory formation after mild COVID-19. Study results and limitations: Cross-reactive memory appears to have joined, as suggested by some responding clones showing up in pre-infection memory. The authors left the SARS-CoV-2 specificity of second-wave clones peaking on day 37 unconfirmed.

TCRdb re-called the 5' RACE reads with MiXCR, one entry per CDR3 protein. The sample has 500,000 to 650,000 distinct CDR3 sequences, roughly a fifth seen once. This clonotype has just a few counts. Its specificity is not known. The sequence was obtained from an adult woman who had mild COVID-19 (a few samples of this study predate the infection). Cell type and time point are not known. The source material was PBMCs or a T cell subset sorted from them (not recorded which).

The CDR3 loop is CATRGAGTGHNEQFF. Written as DNA, the CDR3 is TGTGCCACCAGGGGCGCCGGGACAGGGCACAATGAGCAGTTCTTC. The chain combines TRBV24-1 with TRBJ2-1; 9 nucleotides align to TRBD1. The junction had 8 bases not matched to a gene; V was cut back by 7 bases and J by 5 bases. The CDR3 is 15 amino acids. CDR1 is KGHDR and CDR2 is SFDVKD in the germline V gene.